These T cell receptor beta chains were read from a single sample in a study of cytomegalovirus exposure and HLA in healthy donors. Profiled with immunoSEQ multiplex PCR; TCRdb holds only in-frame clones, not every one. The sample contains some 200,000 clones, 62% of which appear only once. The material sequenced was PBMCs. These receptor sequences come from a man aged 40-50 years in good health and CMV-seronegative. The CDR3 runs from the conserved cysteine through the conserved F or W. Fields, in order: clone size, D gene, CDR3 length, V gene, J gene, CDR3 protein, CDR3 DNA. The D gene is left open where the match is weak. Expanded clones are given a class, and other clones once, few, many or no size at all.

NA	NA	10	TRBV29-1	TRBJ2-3	CSVYTDTQYF	TGCAGCGTCTACACAGATACGCAGTATTTT
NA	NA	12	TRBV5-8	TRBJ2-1	CASSFGALGLFF	TGTGCCAGCAGCTTTGGAGCGCTGGGGCTGTTCTTC
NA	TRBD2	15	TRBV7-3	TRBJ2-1	CASRTGLAGDNEQFF	TGTGCCAGCAGGACCGGGCTAGCGGGAGACAATGAGCAGTTCTTC
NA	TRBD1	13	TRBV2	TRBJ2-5	CASRWTGAKTQYF	TGTGCCAGCAGATGGACAGGGGCCAAGACCCAGTACTTC
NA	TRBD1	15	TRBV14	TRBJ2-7	CASSRSGTASYEQYF	TGTGCCAGCAGCCGGTCCGGGACAGCCTCCTACGAGCAGTACTTC
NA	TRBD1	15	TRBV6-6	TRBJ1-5	CASSSGQGHNQPQHF	TGTGCCAGCAGTTCCGGACAGGGTCATAATCAGCCCCAGCATTTT
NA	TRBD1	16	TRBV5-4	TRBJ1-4	CASSSGQGARNEKLFF	TGTGCCAGCAGCTCGGGACAGGGGGCGAGGAATGAAAAACTGTTTTTT
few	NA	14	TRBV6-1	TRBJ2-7	CATAPRVGSYEQYF	TGTGCCACCGCCCCCCGGGTAGGCTCCTACGAGCAGTACTTC
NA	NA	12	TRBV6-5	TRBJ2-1	CASSYGTNEQFF	TGTGCCAGCAGTTACGGGACAAATGAGCAGTTCTTC
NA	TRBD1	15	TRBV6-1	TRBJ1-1	CASTHSGTGDTEAFF	TGTGCCAGCACCCATTCAGGGACAGGGGACACTGAAGCTTTCTTT
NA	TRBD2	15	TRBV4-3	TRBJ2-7	CASSQDLREGDEQYF	TGCGCCAGCAGCCAAGATCTTCGGGAGGGGGACGAGCAGTACTTC
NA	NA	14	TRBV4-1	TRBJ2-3	CASSQVLSTDTQYF	TGCGCCAGCAGCCAAGTCCTTAGCACAGATACGCAGTATTTT
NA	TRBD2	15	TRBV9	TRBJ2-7	CASSVGTSVSYEQYF	TGTGCCAGCAGCGTCGGGACTAGCGTCTCCTACGAGCAGTACTTC
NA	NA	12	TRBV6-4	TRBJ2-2	CASSRGTGELFF	TGTGCCAGCTCCAGGGGAACCGGGGAGCTGTTTTTT
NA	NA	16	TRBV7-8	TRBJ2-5	CASSLAQAPGQETQYF	TGTGCCAGCAGCTTAGCGCAGGCCCCGGGACAAGAGACCCAGTACTTC
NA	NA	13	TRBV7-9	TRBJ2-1	CASSFQGSDEQFF	TGTGCCAGCAGCTTCCAGGGGAGCGATGAGCAGTTCTTC
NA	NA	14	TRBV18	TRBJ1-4	CASSPPSGVEKLFF	TGTGCCAGCTCACCACCGAGCGGGGTTGAAAAACTGTTTTTT
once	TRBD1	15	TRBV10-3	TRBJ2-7	CAISPQPGQGYEQYF	TGTGCCATCAGTCCTCAACCGGGACAGGGCTACGAGCAGTACTTC
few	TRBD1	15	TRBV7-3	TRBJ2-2	CASSLTGGGSGELFF	TGTGCCAGCAGCTTAACAGGGGGCGGTTCCGGGGAGCTGTTTTTT
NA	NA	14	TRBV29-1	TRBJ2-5	CSVAGKKDQETQYF	TGCAGCGTTGCGGGTAAAAAGGACCAAGAGACCCAGTACTTC
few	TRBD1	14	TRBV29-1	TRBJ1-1	CSVEGGQGSTEAFF	TGCAGCGTTGAAGGCGGACAGGGTAGCACTGAAGCTTTCTTT
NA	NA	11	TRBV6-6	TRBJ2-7	CASSQLYEQYF	TGTGCCAGCAGCCAACTCTACGAGCAGTACTTC
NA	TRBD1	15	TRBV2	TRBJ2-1	CASRGDRGPYNEQFF	TGTGCCAGCAGAGGGGACAGGGGGCCCTACAATGAGCAGTTCTTC
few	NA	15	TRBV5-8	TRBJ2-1	CASSLVVSSYNEQFF	TGTGCCAGCAGCTTGGTGGTGAGCTCCTACAATGAGCAGTTCTTC
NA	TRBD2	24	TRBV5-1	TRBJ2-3	CASSLPKGPFPYSGGAPRTDTQYF	TGCGCCAGCAGCCTACCCAAGGGCCCTTTCCCGTATAGCGGGGGGGCGCCGCGCACAGATACGCAGTATTTT
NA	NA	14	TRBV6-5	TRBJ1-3	CASIVGGSGNTIYF	TGTGCCAGCATAGTGGGAGGGAGTGGAAACACCATATATTTT
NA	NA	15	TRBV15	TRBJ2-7	CATSRGVEGGREQYF	TGTGCCACCAGCAGAGGGGTCGAGGGGGGGAGGGAGCAGTACTTC
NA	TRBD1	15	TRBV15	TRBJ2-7	CATSRDRGTGSEQYF	TGTGCCACCAGCAGAGATCGTGGGACAGGGAGCGAGCAGTACTTC
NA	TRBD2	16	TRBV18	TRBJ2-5	CASSPAGLALGETQYF	TGTGCCAGCTCACCAGCTGGACTAGCGTTGGGTGAGACCCAGTACTTC
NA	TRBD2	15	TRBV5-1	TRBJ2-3	CASSLELASTDTQYF	TGCGCCAGCAGCTTGGAACTAGCGAGCACAGATACGCAGTATTTT
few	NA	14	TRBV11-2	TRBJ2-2	CASSFVVRRGELFF	TGTGCCAGCAGCTTCGTAGTGAGAAGAGGGGAGCTGTTTTTT
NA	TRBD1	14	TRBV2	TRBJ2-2	CASRDRGDTGELFF	TGTGCCAGCAGGGACAGGGGGGACACCGGGGAGCTGTTTTTT
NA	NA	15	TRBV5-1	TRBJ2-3	CASSLVRGSTDTQYF	TGCGCCAGCAGCTTGGTCAGGGGATCCACAGATACGCAGTATTTT
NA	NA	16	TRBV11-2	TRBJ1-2	CASSLGGTPLEDGYTF	TGTGCCAGCAGCTTAGGGGGGACACCTCTGGAGGATGGCTACACCTTC
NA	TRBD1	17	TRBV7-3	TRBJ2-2	CASSLSSGGAGTGELFF	TGTGCCAGCAGCTTAAGTTCAGGGGGCGCGGGCACCGGGGAGCTGTTTTTT
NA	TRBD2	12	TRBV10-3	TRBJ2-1	CAITAGDNEQFF	TGTGCCATCACCGCGGGGGACAATGAGCAGTTCTTC
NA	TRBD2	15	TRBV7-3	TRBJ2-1	CASSLTSGKYNEQFF	TGTGCCAGCAGCTTAACTAGCGGGAAGTACAATGAGCAGTTCTTC
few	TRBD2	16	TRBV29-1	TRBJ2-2	CSVFLAGAANTGELFF	TGCAGCGTTTTTCTAGCGGGGGCCGCGAACACCGGGGAGCTGTTTTTT
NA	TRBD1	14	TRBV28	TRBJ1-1	CASSPGQMNTEAFF	TGTGCCAGCAGCCCGGGACAGATGAACACTGAAGCTTTCTTT
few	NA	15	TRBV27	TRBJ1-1	CASTKLAEVPGRAFF	TGTGCCAGCACTAAGTTAGCGGAAGTCCCAGGGAGAGCTTTCTTT
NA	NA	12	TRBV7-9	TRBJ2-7	CASSSSGFQQYF	TGTGCCAGCAGCTCGTCAGGGTTCCAGCAGTACTTC
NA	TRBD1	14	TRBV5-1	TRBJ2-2	CASSLGRGSGELFF	TGCGCCAGCAGCTTGGGCAGGGGGTCCGGGGAGCTGTTTTTT
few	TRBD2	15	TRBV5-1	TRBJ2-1	CASSLVPSGYNEQFF	TGCGCCAGCAGCTTGGTGCCTAGCGGTTACAATGAGCAGTTCTTC
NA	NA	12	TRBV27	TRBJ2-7	CASSPSPYEQYF	TGTGCCAGCAGTCCCTCTCCCTACGAGCAGTACTTC
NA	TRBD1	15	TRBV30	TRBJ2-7	CAWSIGTGLPYEQYF	TGTGCCTGGAGTATTGGGACAGGACTCCCCTACGAGCAGTACTTC
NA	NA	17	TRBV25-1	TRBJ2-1	CASSPTDGSSQFNEQFF	TGTGCCAGCAGTCCCACGGATGGGAGTTCCCAGTTCAATGAGCAGTTCTTC
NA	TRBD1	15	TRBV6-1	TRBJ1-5	CASSPQGQVNQPQHF	TGTGCCAGCAGTCCCCAAGGACAGGTCAATCAGCCCCAGCATTTT
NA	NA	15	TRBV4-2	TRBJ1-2	CASSQRAAGAGGYTF	TGTGCCAGCAGCCAACGGGCAGCAGGGGCAGGAGGCTACACCTTC
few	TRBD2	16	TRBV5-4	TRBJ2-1	CASSPEAGGHSNEQFF	TGTGCCAGCAGCCCCGAAGCGGGGGGGCATAGCAATGAGCAGTTCTTC
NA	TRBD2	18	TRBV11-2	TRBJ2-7	CASSFWTSGRVNVYEQYF	TGTGCCAGCAGCTTCTGGACTAGCGGGAGGGTCAATGTCTACGAGCAGTACTTC
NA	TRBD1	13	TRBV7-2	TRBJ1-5	CASSSGGNQPQHF	TGTGCCAGCAGCTCAGGGGGGAATCAGCCCCAGCATTTT
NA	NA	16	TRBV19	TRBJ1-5	CASSIPVSYSNQPQHF	TGTGCCAGTAGTATTCCAGTCTCTTATAGCAATCAGCCCCAGCATTTT
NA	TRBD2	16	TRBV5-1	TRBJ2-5	CASSFGLAGLQETQYF	TGCGCCAGCAGCTTTGGTCTAGCGGGGCTCCAAGAGACCCAGTACTTC
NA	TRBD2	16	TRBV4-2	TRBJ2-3	CASSLRTSGGTDTQYF	TGTGCCAGCAGCCTCCGGACTAGCGGGGGCACAGATACGCAGTATTTT
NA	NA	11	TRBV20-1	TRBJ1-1	CSAIYSSEAFF	TGCAGTGCTATCTACAGTTCCGAAGCTTTCTTT
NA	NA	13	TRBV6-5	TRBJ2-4	CASSYGLNGIQYF	TGTGCCAGCAGTTACGGTTTGAACGGCATTCAGTACTTC
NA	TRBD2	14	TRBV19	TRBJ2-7	CASRPLAGSYEQYF	TGTGCCAGTAGGCCACTAGCGGGAAGCTACGAGCAGTACTTC
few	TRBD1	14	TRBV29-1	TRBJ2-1	CSVAGTGAYNEQFF	TGCAGCGTAGCTGGGACAGGGGCCTACAATGAGCAGTTCTTC